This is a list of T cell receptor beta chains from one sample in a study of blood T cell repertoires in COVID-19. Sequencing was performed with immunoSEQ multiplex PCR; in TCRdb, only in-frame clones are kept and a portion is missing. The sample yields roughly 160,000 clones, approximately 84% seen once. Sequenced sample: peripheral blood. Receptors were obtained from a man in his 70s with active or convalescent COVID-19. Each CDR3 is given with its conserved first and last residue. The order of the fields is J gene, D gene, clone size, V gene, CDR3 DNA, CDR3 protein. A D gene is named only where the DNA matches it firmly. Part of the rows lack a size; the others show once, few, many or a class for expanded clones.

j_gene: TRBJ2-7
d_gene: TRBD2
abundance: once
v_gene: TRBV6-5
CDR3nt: TGTGCCAGCAGATGGAGCGGGGAAAGCTCCTACGAGCAGTACTTC
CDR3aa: CASRWSGESSYEQYF

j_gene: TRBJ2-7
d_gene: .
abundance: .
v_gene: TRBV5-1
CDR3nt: TGCGCCAGCAGCCCTCAGCCGGGAAACTACGAGCAGTACTTC
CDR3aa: CASSPQPGNYEQYF

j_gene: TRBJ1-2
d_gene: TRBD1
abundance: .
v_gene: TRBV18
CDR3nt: TGTGCCAGCTCACCGGGACAGGGAGTATATATTAACTATGGCTACACCTTC
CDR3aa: CASSPGQGVYINYGYTF

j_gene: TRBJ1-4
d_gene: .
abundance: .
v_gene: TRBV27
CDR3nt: TGTGCCAGCAGCCGGGGGTCGACTAATGAAAAACTGTTTTTT
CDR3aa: CASSRGSTNEKLFF

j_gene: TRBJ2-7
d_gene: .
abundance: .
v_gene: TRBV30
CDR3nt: TGTGCCTGGGCAGTTTTGGGGGGTCGACCTTACGAGCAGTACTTC
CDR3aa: CAWAVLGGRPYEQYF

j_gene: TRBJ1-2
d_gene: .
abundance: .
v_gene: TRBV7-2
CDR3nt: TGTGCCAGCAGCCCCCTGACAGCTAACTATGGCTACACCTTC
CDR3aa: CASSPLTANYGYTF

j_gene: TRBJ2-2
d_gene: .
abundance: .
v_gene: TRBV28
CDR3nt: TGTGCCGGCAAACTGGACAGTCGGAACACCGGGGAGCTGTTTTTT
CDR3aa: CAGKLDSRNTGELFF

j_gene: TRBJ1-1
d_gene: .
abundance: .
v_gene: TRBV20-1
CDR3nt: TGCAGTGCTAGTGTCGGGAACACTGAAGCTTTCTTT
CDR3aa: CSASVGNTEAFF

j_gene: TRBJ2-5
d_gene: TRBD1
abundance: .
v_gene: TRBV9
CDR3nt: TGTGCCAGCAGCTCGCCCCGCCGGGACAGGGGCCAAGAGACCCAGTACTTC
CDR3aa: CASSSPRRDRGQETQYF

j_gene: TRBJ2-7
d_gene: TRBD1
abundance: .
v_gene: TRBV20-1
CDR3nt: TGCAGTGCTAGTGGGACAGTACACACCTACGAGCAGTACTTC
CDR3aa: CSASGTVHTYEQYF

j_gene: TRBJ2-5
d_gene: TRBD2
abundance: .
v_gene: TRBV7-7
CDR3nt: TGTGCTAGCAGCCGAACCGCGGGACTAGCGGGATGGGAGACCCAGTACTTC
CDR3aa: CASSRTAGLAGWETQYF

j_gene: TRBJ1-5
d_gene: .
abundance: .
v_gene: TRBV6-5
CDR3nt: TGTGCCAGCAGTTACGGGGGGAGCAATCAGCCCCAGCATTTT
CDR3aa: CASSYGGSNQPQHF

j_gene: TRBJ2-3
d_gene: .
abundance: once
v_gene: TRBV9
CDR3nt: TGTGCCAGCAGCCAACAGTCAGGACTGAGCACAGATACGCAGTATTTT
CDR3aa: CASSQQSGLSTDTQYF

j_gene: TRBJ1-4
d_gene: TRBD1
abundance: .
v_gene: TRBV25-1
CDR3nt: TGTGCCAGCAGTGACCTCGGGACAGGTCAAAAGGAAAAACTGTTTTTT
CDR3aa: CASSDLGTGQKEKLFF

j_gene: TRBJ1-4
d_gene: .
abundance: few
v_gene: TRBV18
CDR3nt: TGTGCCAGCTCATTGGACAGATCTAATGAAAAACTGTTTTTT
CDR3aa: CASSLDRSNEKLFF

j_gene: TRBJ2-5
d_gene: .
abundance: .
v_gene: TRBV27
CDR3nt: TGTGCCAGCAGTTCCTTCATGGGGGCCCTTGAGACCCAGTACTTC
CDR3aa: CASSSFMGALETQYF